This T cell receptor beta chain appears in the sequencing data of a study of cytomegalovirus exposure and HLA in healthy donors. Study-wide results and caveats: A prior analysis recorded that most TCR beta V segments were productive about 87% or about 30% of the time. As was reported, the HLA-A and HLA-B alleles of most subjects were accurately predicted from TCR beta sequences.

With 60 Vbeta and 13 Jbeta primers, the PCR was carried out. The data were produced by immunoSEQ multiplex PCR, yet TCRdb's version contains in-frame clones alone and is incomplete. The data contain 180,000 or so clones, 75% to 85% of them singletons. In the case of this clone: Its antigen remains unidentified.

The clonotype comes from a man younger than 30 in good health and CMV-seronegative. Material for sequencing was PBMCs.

Here the CDR3 reads CASSQEEGQSYEQYF. DNA of the CDR3: TGCGCCAGCAGCCAGGAGGAGGGACAGAGTTACGAGCAGTACTTC. The rearrangement uses TRBV4-1 and TRBJ2-7, with a tentative D call TRBD1 (7 bases). The V end was cut by 3 bases, the J end by 4 bases, with 16 bases between. The length of the CDR3 is 15 residues. Germline V gene data show CDR1 as MGHRA and CDR2 as YSYEKL.